The text below deals with one T cell receptor beta chain. Its cognate antigen is unknown. This entry comes from a study of T cells in localized non-small cell lung cancer. Study-wide points: Compared with tumor, uninvolved adjacent lung displayed greater T cell clonality, ranking highest overall. With higher T cell density in blood came longer overall survival.

Clones were sequenced by immunoSEQ multiplex PCR, and TCRdb holds only the in-frame ones, with some missing. This sample carries tens of thousands of clones, around three quarters of them seen once, and the ten largest clones take about 4%. The ends were cut back, 0 bases at V and 2 bases at J, with 7 bases in the middle. Germline V gene data show CDR1 as LGHNA and CDR2 as YSLEER. The CDR3 loop spans 15 amino acids. The rearrangement links TRBV4-3 to TRBJ2-2, with D possibly being TRBD1 (5 bases). The sample was PBMCs, taken before any cancer treatment. The clonotype originates from a woman aged 35 to 70 with stage II lung adenocarcinoma. CDR3 bases: TGCGCCAGCAGCCAAGAAGGGGCCAACACCGGGGAGCTGTTTTTT. This translates into CASSQEGANTGELFF.